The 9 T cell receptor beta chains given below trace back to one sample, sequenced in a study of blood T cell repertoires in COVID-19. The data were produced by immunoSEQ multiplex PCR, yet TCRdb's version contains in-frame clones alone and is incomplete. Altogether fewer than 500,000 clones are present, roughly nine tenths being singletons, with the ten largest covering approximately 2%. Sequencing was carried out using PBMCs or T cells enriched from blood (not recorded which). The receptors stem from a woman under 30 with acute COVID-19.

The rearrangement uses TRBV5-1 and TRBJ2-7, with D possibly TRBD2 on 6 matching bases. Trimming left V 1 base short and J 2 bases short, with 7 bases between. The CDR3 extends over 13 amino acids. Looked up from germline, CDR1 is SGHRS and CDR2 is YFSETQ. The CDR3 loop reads CASSLSSAYEQYF. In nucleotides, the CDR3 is TGCGCCAGCAGCTTGTCTAGCGCCTACGAGCAGTACTTC. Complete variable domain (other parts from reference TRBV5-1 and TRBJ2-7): KAGVTQTPRYLIKTRGQQVTLSCSPISGHRSVSWYQQTPGQGLQFLFEYFSETQRNKGNFPGRFSGRQFSNSRSEMNVSTLELGDSALYLCASSLSSAYEQYFGPGTRLTVT.

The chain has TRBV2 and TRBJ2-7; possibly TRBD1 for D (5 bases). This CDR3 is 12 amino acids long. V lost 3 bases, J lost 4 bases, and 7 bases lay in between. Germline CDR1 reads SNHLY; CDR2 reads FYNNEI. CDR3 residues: CASSDRTYEQYF. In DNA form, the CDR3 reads TGTGCCAGCAGTGATCGGACATACGAGCAGTACTTC.

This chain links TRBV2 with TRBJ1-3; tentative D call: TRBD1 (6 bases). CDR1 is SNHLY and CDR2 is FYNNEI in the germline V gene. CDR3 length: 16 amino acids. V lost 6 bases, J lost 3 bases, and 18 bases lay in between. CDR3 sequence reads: CASSSDPGHLGNTIYF. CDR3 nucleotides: TGTGCCAGCAGCTCGGATCCGGGACACCTTGGAAACACCATATATTTT.

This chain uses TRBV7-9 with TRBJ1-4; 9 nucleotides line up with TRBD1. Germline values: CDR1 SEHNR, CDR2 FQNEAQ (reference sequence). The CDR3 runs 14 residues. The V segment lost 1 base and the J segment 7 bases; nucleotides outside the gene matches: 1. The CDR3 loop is CASSLGDRAEKLFF. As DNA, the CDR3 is TGTGCCAGCAGCTTAGGGGACAGGGCTGAAAAACTGTTTTTT.

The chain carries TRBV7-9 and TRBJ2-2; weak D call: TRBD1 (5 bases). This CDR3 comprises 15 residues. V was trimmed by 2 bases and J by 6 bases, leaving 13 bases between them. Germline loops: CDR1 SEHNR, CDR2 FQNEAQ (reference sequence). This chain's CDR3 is CASSLTGQMSGELFF. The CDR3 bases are TGTGCCAGCAGCTTAACAGGACAAATGTCCGGGGAGCTGTTTTTT.

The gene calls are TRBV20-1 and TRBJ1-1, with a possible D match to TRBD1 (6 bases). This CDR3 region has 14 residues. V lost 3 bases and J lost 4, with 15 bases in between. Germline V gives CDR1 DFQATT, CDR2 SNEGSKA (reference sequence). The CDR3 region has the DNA TGCAGTGCTAGTAATTACCAGGGGTCCACTGAAGCTTTCTTT. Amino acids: CSASNYQGSTEAFF.

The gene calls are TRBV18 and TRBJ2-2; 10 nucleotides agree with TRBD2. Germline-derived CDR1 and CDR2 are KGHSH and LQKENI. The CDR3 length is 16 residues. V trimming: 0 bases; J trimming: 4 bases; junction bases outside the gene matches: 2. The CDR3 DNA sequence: TGTGCCAGCTCACCACCGGGACTAGCGAGCACCGGGGAGCTGTTTTTT. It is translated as CASSPPGLASTGELFF.

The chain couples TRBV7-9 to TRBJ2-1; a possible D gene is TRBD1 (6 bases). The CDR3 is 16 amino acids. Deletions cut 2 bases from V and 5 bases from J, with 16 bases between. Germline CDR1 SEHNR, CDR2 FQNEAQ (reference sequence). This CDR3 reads CASSLRYRVVDNEQFF. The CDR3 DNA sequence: TGTGCCAGCAGCTTACGGTACAGGGTCGTAGACAATGAGCAGTTCTTC. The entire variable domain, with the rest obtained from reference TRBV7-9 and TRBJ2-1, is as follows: DTGVSQNPRHKITKRGQNVTFRCDPISEHNRLYWYRQTLGQGPEFLTYFQNEAQLEKSRLLSDRFSAERPKGSFSTLEIQRTEQGDSAMYLCASSLRYRVVDNEQFFGPGTRLTVL.

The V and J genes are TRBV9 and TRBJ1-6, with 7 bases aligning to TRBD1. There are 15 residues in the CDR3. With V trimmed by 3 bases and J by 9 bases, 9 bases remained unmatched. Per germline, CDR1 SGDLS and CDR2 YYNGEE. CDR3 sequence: CASSAPQQGSSPLHF. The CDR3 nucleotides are TGTGCCAGCAGCGCCCCCCAACAGGGGTCTTCACCCCTCCACTTT.